Listed below are T cell receptor beta chains from one sample, sequenced in a study of T-cell reconstitution after alpha-beta-depleted transplantation in children. A single record per CDR3 protein comes from TCRdb applying MiXCR to the PCR reads. The top ten clones hold 5% to 6% of a sample with about 480,000 distinct CDR3 sequences, around 12% of them seen once. The specimen comprised PBMCs from the stem cell graft donor, sampled from the stem cell graft. The source of these receptors is a human donor who donated a stem cell graft to a child with combined immunodeficiency. The CDR3 runs from the conserved cysteine through the conserved F or W. D genes are given only for firm matches. Clone sizes are given selectively: once, few, many, or a class where the clone is expanded.

d_gene	v_gene	abundance	j_gene	CDR3aa	CDR3nt
TRBD2	TRBV6-2/TRBV6-3	-	TRBJ2-1	CASNPGLAGVGFF	TGTGCCAGCAACCCGGGACTAGCGGGAGTGGGGTTCTTC
TRBD1	TRBV7-2	-	TRBJ2-2	CASSPGQGGLRELFF	TGTGCCAGCAGCCCCGGACAGGGGGGCCTTCGGGAGCTGTTTTTT
-	TRBV6-5	few	TRBJ1-6	CASSSRTDSSYNSPLHF	TGTGCCAGCAGTTCCCGGACGGATAGCTCCTATAATTCACCCCTCCACTTT
-	TRBV9	many	TRBJ2-1	CASSGKDDIYNEQFF	TGTGCCAGCAGCGGAAAAGATGACATTTACAATGAGCAGTTCTTC
-	TRBV7-2	-	TRBJ2-3	CASSLRGVADTQYF	TGTGCCAGCAGCTTGAGAGGTGTAGCAGATACGCAGTATTTT
TRBD2	TRBV2	-	TRBJ2-3	CASSVGLAGGPVSDTQYF	TGTGCCAGCAGTGTGGGACTAGCGGGAGGGCCAGTGTCTGATACGCAGTATTTT
-	TRBV5-8	few	TRBJ2-1	CASSSRGQTPRGNEQFF	TGTGCCAGCAGCTCCCGGGGCCAGACTCCCAGGGGCAATGAGCAGTTCTTC
TRBD1	TRBV4-3	-	TRBJ2-5	CASSTGTGGQETQYF	TGCGCCAGCAGCACCGGGACAGGGGGCCAAGAGACCCAGTACTTC
-	TRBV29-1	few	TRBJ2-7	CSATRNDEQYF	TGCAGCGCCACAAGGAACGACGAGCAGTACTTC
TRBD2	TRBV15	-	TRBJ2-7	CATSREGEAGVQYF	TGTGCCACCAGCAGAGAAGGGGAGGCGGGGGTGCAGTACTTC
TRBD1	TRBV30	-	TRBJ2-7	CAWSVQGEGYEQYF	TGTGCCTGGAGTGTTCAGGGGGAAGGTTACGAGCAGTACTTC
TRBD2	TRBV11-3	few	TRBJ2-1	CASSHGGGPSYNEQFF	TGTGCCAGCAGCCATGGGGGGGGTCCCTCCTACAATGAGCAGTTCTTC
TRBD1	TRBV2	few	TRBJ2-1	CASSGGFSYNEQFF	TGTGCCAGCTCAGGGGGATTCTCCTACAATGAGCAGTTCTTC
-	TRBV6-5	few	TRBJ2-2	CASSYSILGGGELFF	TGTGCCAGCAGTTACTCGATACTAGGAGGGGGGGAGCTGTTTTTT
-	TRBV12-3/TRBV12-4	-	TRBJ2-1	CASSRGPAGEQFF	TGTGCCAGCAGCCGAGGACCTGCGGGGGAGCAGTTCTTC
-	TRBV18	-	TRBJ1-1	CASSPTPYHGAEAFF	TGTGCCAGCTCACCCACGCCATACCACGGCGCTGAAGCTTTCTTT
-	TRBV6-5	-	TRBJ2-5	CASSYSRWRETQYF	TGTGCCAGCAGTTACTCGCGGTGGCGGGAGACCCAGTACTTC
-	TRBV12-3/TRBV12-4	few	TRBJ2-7	CASSSLGRSGEQYF	TGTGCCAGCAGTTCCTTGGGTAGATCAGGCGAGCAGTACTTC
TRBD2	TRBV5-1	few	TRBJ2-3	CASSLGAGGPTDTQYF	TGCGCCAGCAGCTTGGGGGCGGGAGGGCCTACAGATACGCAGTATTTT
TRBD2	TRBV5-1	few	TRBJ2-1	CASSLVGGGASRDNNEQFF	TGCGCCAGCAGCTTGGTGGGCGGGGGGGCCTCCCGCGATAACAATGAGCAGTTCTTC
TRBD2	TRBV2	few	TRBJ2-3	CASSEGGGGPPYF	TGTGCCAGCAGTGAAGGAGGCGGGGGGCCCCCGTATTTT
TRBD1	TRBV7-9	many	TRBJ1-1	CASSSGQGDTEAFF	TGTGCCAGCAGCTCGGGACAGGGGGACACTGAAGCTTTCTTT
TRBD1	TRBV12-3/TRBV12-4	-	TRBJ1-6	CASSPDRGYESPLHF	TGTGCCAGCAGTCCCGACAGGGGATACGAGTCACCCCTCCACTTT
TRBD1	TRBV12-3/TRBV12-4	many	TRBJ2-7	CASSLVDREGEQYF	TGTGCCAGCAGTTTAGTTGACAGGGAAGGAGAGCAGTACTTC
TRBD1	TRBV5-1	many	TRBJ2-5	CASSSGGQEYQETQYF	TGCGCCAGCAGCTCCGGGGGACAGGAGTACCAAGAGACCCAGTACTTC
TRBD1	TRBV20-1	-	TRBJ2-4	CSAMGQGLGGGGKNIQYF	TGCAGTGCTATGGGACAGGGGTTAGGTGGTGGTGGCAAAAACATTCAGTACTTC
-	TRBV10-3	many	TRBJ2-1	CAISRGVSDEQFF	TGTGCCATCAGCAGAGGTGTGAGCGATGAGCAGTTCTTC
TRBD1	TRBV11-2	-	TRBJ2-6	CASSPWTGYRGANVLTF	TGTGCCAGCAGCCCCTGGACAGGATACCGGGGGGCCAACGTCCTGACTTTC
-	TRBV12-3/TRBV12-4	-	TRBJ2-5	CASSASGGWETQYF	TGTGCCAGCAGTGCCTCTGGGGGGTGGGAGACCCAGTACTTC
-	TRBV5-1	-	TRBJ2-1	CASSLGPAAARVIDEQFF	TGCGCCAGCAGCTTGGGGCCGGCGGCGGCCCGGGTAATCGATGAGCAGTTCTTC
-	TRBV29-1	many	TRBJ1-4	CSVRTVENEKLFF	TGCAGCGTTCGGACAGTCGAAAATGAAAAACTGTTTTTT
-	TRBV7-9	many	TRBJ2-3	CASSLVFGTDTQYF	TGTGCCAGCAGCTTAGTTTTTGGGACAGATACGCAGTATTTT
TRBD2	TRBV7-9	few	TRBJ2-1	CASSLVMASGRYEQFF	TGTGCCAGCAGCTTAGTCATGGCTAGCGGGAGATATGAGCAGTTCTTC
TRBD1	TRBV12-3/TRBV12-4	many	TRBJ2-3	CASSSDGQGTDTQYF	TGTGCCAGCAGTTCGGACGGACAGGGGACAGATACGCAGTATTTT
TRBD1	TRBV3-1	few	TRBJ2-7	CASRFGTGPYEQYF	TGTGCCAGCAGGTTCGGGACAGGACCCTACGAGCAGTACTTC
TRBD2	TRBV7-9	many	TRBJ2-1	CASSLTAGDEFF	TGTGCCAGCAGCCTTACGGCGGGGGACGAGTTCTTC
-	TRBV20-1	few	TRBJ2-7	CSARAAKGPRRYF	TGCAGTGCTAGAGCCGCGAAGGGTCCCAGGCGGTACTTC
-	TRBV2	few	TRBJ1-1	CASSPRRARAMNTEAFF	TGTGCCAGCAGTCCCAGGAGGGCCAGGGCTATGAACACTGAAGCTTTCTTT
-	TRBV12-5	-	TRBJ2-7	CASGLGQGVSYEQYF	TGTGCTAGTGGTTTGGGGCAGGGAGTGTCCTACGAGCAGTACTTC
-	TRBV5-1	-	TRBJ1-2	CASSLAERTVGYTF	TGCGCCAGCAGCTTGGCCGAGAGGACGGTTGGCTACACCTTC
-	TRBV3-1	-	TRBJ2-1	CASSQRLANYNEQFF	TGTGCCAGCAGCCAAAGGCTAGCGAACTACAATGAGCAGTTCTTC
-	TRBV2	-	TRBJ2-2	CASSERQNTGELFF	TGTGCCAGCAGTGAAAGGCAGAACACCGGGGAGCTGTTTTTT
TRBD1	TRBV5-6	many	TRBJ2-2	CASSYGTVRTGELFF	TGTGCCAGCAGCTATGGGACAGTTAGGACCGGGGAGCTGTTTTTT
TRBD2	TRBV6-1	-	TRBJ2-1	CASSPRTSGTVDEQFF	TGTGCCAGCAGCCCTCGGACTAGCGGGACGGTAGATGAGCAGTTCTTC
TRBD2	TRBV12-3/TRBV12-4	few	TRBJ2-1	CASSLGGAGGNEQFF	TGTGCCAGCAGCCTGGGGGGAGCGGGGGGCAATGAGCAGTTCTTC
-	TRBV7-3	-	TRBJ2-7	CASSSTLTGKTYEHYF	TGTGCCAGCAGCTCCACACTTACAGGGAAAACCTACGAGCATTACTTC
TRBD2	TRBV20-1	many	TRBJ2-1	CSAWTSGRRSTYNEQFF	TGCAGTGCTTGGACTAGCGGGAGAAGGAGTACCTACAATGAGCAGTTCTTC
TRBD1	TRBV14	-	TRBJ2-7	CASSVRGLAAGGEQYF	TGTGCCAGCAGCGTAAGGGGGCTAGCCGCCGGCGGCGAGCAGTACTTC
-	TRBV12-3/TRBV12-4	-	TRBJ2-7	CASSLLATYEQYF	TGTGCCAGCAGTTTATTAGCCACCTACGAGCAGTACTTC
-	TRBV12-3/TRBV12-4	many	TRBJ2-3	CASSLMKLDTQYF	TGTGCCAGCAGTTTGATGAAGCTTGATACGCAGTATTTT
TRBD1	TRBV7-9	-	TRBJ1-5	CASSPSGGDQPQHF	TGTGCCAGCAGCCCCTCAGGGGGCGATCAGCCCCAGCATTTT
-	TRBV4-3	-	TRBJ2-7	CASSQGRTPYEQYF	TGCGCCAGCAGCCAAGGACGGACCCCTTACGAGCAGTACTTC